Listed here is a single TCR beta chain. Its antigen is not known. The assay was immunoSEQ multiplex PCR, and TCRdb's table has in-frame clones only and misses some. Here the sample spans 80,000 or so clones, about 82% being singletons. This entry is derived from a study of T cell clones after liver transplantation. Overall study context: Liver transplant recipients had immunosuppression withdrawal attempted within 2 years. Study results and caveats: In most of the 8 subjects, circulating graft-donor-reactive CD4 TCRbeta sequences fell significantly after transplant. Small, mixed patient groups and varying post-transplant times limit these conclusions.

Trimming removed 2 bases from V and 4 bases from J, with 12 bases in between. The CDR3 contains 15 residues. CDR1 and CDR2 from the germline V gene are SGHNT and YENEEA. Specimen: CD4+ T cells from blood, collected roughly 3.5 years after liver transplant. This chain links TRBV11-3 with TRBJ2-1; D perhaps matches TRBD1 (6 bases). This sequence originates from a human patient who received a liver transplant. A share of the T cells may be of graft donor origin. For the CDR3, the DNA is TGTGCCAGCAGCTTACAGGGGTTAGGATACAATGAGCAGTTCTTC. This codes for CASSLQGLGYNEQFF.